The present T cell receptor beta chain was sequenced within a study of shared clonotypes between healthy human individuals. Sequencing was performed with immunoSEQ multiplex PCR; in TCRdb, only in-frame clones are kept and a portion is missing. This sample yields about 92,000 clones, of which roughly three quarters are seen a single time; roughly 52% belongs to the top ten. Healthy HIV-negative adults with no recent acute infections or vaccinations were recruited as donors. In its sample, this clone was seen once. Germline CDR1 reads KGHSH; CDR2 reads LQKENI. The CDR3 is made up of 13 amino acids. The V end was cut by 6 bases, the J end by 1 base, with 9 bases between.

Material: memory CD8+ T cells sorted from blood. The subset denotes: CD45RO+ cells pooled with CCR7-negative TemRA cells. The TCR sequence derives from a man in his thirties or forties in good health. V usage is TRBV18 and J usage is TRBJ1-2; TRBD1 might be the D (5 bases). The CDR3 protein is CASSLDSNYGYTF. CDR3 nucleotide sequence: TGTGCCAGCTCGCTCGACAGTAACTATGGCTACACCTTC.